The 30 T cell receptor beta chains presented below share a single source sample, sequenced in a study of T cell responses to AZD1222 COVID-19 vaccine. The table came from immunoSEQ multiplex PCR; TCRdb's copy has only in-frame clones and leaves some out. The table records about 200,000 clones, under 95% of them present only once. Sequencing was performed on peripheral blood, taken 28 days after the second AZD1222 dose. These receptors were obtained from an adult who received the AZD1222 COVID-19 vaccine.

The rearrangement links TRBV7-3 to TRBJ1-1; 8 nucleotides align to TRBD1. CDR3 size: 17 residues. V shed 4 bases, J shed 0 bases, and the junction held 10 bases outside the gene matches. CDR1 is SGHTA, CDR2 FQGTGA, per germline. The CDR3 spells CASSSSRGLRMNTEAFF. CDR3 coding DNA: TGTGCCAGCAGCTCGAGCAGGGGGCTCCGGATGAACACTGAAGCTTTCTTT.

The rearrangement joins TRBV7-9 to TRBJ1-4, with a tentative D call TRBD1 (6 bases). Trimming removed 11 bases at V and 8 bases at J, with 15 bases between. This CDR3 spans 12 amino acids. CDR1 SEHNR and CDR2 FQNEAQ come from the germline V gene (reference sequence). CDR3 bases: TGTGCCGTCCAAGGGGGGAACGAAAAACTGTTTTTT. This sequence encodes CAVQGGNEKLFF.

On this clone itself: The sample has other DNA sequences that encode this CDR3 too. The genes are TRBV6-5 and TRBJ1-1; D might be TRBD1 (5 bases). CDR1 is MNHEY and CDR2 is SVGAGI in the germline V gene. The CDR3 length is 15 residues. V lost 0 bases, J lost 1 base, and 9 bases lay in between. The CDR3 protein is CASSYSSGWNTEAFF. CDR3 DNA: TGTGCCAGCAGTTACTCGTCAGGGTGGAACACTGAAGCTTTCTTT.

The rearrangement links TRBV3-1 (or the pseudogene TRBV3-2) to TRBJ2-1; D remains ambiguous. Trimming removed 4 bases from V and 4 bases from J, with 2 bases in between. Looked up from germline, CDR1 is LGHDT and CDR2 is YNNKEL (reference sequence). The CDR3 has 11 amino acids. DNA of the CDR3: TGTGCCAGCAGCCGGTACAATGAGCAGTTCTTC. Protein product: CASSRYNEQFF.

This sequence joins TRBV6-5 and TRBJ1-5; D possibly corresponds to TRBD1 (5 bases). The germline CDR1 and CDR2 sequences are MNHEY and SVGAGI. The CDR3 loop spans 15 amino acids. V lost 8 bases and J lost 5, with 19 bases in between. The CDR3 nucleotides are TGTGCCAGCGGCCCCAGGGCTCCACTTCATCAGCCCCAGCATTTT. Protein product: CASGPRAPLHQPQHF.

This rearrangement joins TRBV19 to TRBJ2-7, with D perhaps TRBD1 (5 bases). The CDR3 has 16 amino acids. V shed 3 bases and J shed 5 bases, with 20 bases lying between them. The V gene's germline CDR1 is LNHDA and CDR2 SQIVND (reference sequence). CDR3 in amino acids: CASSISNHKGADEQYF. The CDR3 DNA follows: TGTGCCAGTAGTATCTCCAATCACAAAGGGGCGGACGAGCAGTACTTC.

The rearrangement joins TRBV7-9 to TRBJ1-6, with D uncertain. The CDR3 length is 15 residues. CDR1 and CDR2 from the germline V gene are SEHNR and FQNEAQ (reference sequence). V dropped 4 bases and J dropped 6 bases, with 13 bases sitting between them. The CDR3 DNA is TGTGCCAGCAGCTCCCGGGATATACTTAATTCACCCCTCCACTTT. Its protein is CASSSRDILNSPLHF.

The chain is built from TRBV2 and TRBJ1-2; 7 bases are shared with TRBD1. J gave up 3 bases and V 2 bases, and 6 bases lay outside the gene matches. CDR3 length: 15 residues. Germline CDR1 reads SNHLY; CDR2 reads FYNNEI. The CDR3 protein is CASSEQGVADYGYTF. The CDR3 DNA follows: TGTGCCAGCAGTGAACAGGGGGTTGCGGACTATGGCTACACCTTC. Complete variable domain (other parts from reference TRBV2 and TRBJ1-2): EPEVTQTPSHQVTQMGQEVILRCVPISNHLYFYWYRQILGQKVEFLVSFYNNEISEKSEIFDDQFSVERPDGSNFTLKIRSTKLEDSAMYFCASSEQGVADYGYTFGSGTRLTVV.

This chain uses TRBV7-9 with TRBJ2-1; a weak D match, TRBD1 (6 bases). Trimming removed 5 bases from V and 7 bases from J, with 18 bases in between. Germline CDR1 and CDR2: SEHNR and FQNEAQ (reference sequence). This CDR3 comprises 15 residues. This CDR3 reads CASSPTGYLGNEQFF. The DNA for the CDR3 is TGTGCCAGCAGCCCCACAGGGTATCTGGGGAATGAGCAGTTCTTC.

The chain uses TRBV6-5 and TRBJ1-1; D gene unclear. V lost 7 bases, J lost 6 bases, and 18 bases lay in between. The CDR3 is made up of 14 amino acids. Germline CDR1 reads MNHEY; CDR2 reads SVGAGI. In DNA form, the CDR3 reads TGTGCCAGCACTCCAAAAGAGACCGAGGCTGAAGCTTTCTTT. This translates into CASTPKETEAEAFF.

The chain joins TRBV5-6 to TRBJ2-6; unclear D gene. Germline CDR1 is SGHDT and CDR2 is YYEEEE. V lost 4 bases and J lost 0, with 8 bases in between. CDR3 length: 15 amino acids. The CDR3 nucleotides are TGTGCCAGCAGCCCGACCCACTCTGGGGCCAACGTCCTGACTTTC. Its translation is CASSPTHSGANVLTF.

The V and J genes are TRBV5-1 and TRBJ2-1; D is possibly TRBD2 (6 bases). Germline V gene data show CDR1 as SGHRS and CDR2 as YFSETQ. With 1 base removed from V and 3 bases from J, the gap between germline ends came to 11 bases. The CDR3 is 15 amino acids. The CDR3 reads CASSLNAGNYNEQFF. The CDR3 DNA sequence: TGCGCCAGCAGCTTGAATGCGGGGAACTACAATGAGCAGTTCTTC.

The count of this clone is one. This rearrangement joins TRBV6-2 or TRBV6-3 to TRBJ1-2; D uncertain. Trimming left V 0 bases short and J 5 bases short, with 10 bases between. Germline values: CDR1 MNHEY, CDR2 SVGEGT. The CDR3 length is 14 residues. The DNA for the CDR3 is TGTGCCAGCAGTTACTCTGAGACAAGATATGGCTACACCTTC. It translates to CASSYSETRYGYTF.

The count of this clone is one. The chain employs TRBV12-5 and TRBJ1-2, with D possibly matching TRBD1 (6 bases). The V gene lost 10 bases and the J gene lost 7 bases, with 16 bases spanning the gap. The CDR3 loop spans 12 amino acids. Per germline, CDR1 LGHNT and CDR2 FRNRAP. DNA of the CDR3: TGTGCTAACGAACAGGGAAGGAGTGGCTACACCTTC. This sequence encodes CANEQGRSGYTF.

This chain connects TRBV9 to TRBJ1-4; D uncertain. This CDR3 region has 14 residues. V was shortened by 3 bases and J by 4 bases, with 10 bases between the two germline ends. Germline loops: CDR1 SGDLS, CDR2 YYNGEE. The CDR3 protein is CASSATGSNEKLFF. The CDR3 DNA reads as TGTGCCAGCAGCGCAACCGGTAGTAATGAAAAACTGTTTTTT.

The V and J genes are TRBV5-5 and TRBJ1-1, with D uncertain. This CDR3 is built from 16 residues. CDR1 is SGHKS, CDR2 YYEKEE, per germline (reference sequence). V gave up 0 bases and J gave up 1 base, with 13 bases separating them. CDR3 sequence (DNA): TGTGCCAGCAGCTTGGCTCCTGGGCTTAGGAACACTGAAGCTTTCTTT. This translates into CASSLAPGLRNTEAFF.

The chain has TRBV28 and TRBJ2-1, with 13 bases that match TRBD2. This CDR3 comprises 18 residues. CDR1 is MDHEN, CDR2 SYDVKM, per germline. The V segment lost 6 bases and the J segment 0 bases; nucleotides outside the gene matches: 8. DNA of the CDR3: TGTGCCAGCAGCAAAGGACTAGCGGGGGTGAGCTCCTACAATGAGCAGTTCTTC. Translation: CASSKGLAGVSSYNEQFF. The full variable domain, completed using reference TRBV28 and TRBJ2-1, is DVKVTQSSRYLVKRTGEKVFLECVQDMDHENMFWYRQDPGLGLRLIYFSYDVKMKEKGDIPEGYSVSREKKERFSLILESASTNQTSMYLCASSKGLAGVSSYNEQFFGPGTRLTVL.

The rearrangement uses TRBV6-5 and TRBJ1-3; D call uncertain. Germline V gene sequence: CDR1 MNHEY, CDR2 SVGAGI. Deletions cut 6 bases from V and 8 bases from J, with 11 bases between. This CDR3 has 12 residues. The CDR3 here is CASRIMRDTIYF. DNA for the CDR3: TGTGCCAGCAGGATAATGAGGGACACCATATATTTT.

The rearrangement uses TRBV6-2 or TRBV6-3 and TRBJ1-1; perhaps TRBD1 as D (5 bases). V shed 0 bases and J shed 1 base, with 9 bases lying between them. The CDR3 totals 15 residues. CDR1 and CDR2 from the germline V gene are MNHEY and SVGEGT. The CDR3 DNA is TGTGCCAGCAGTTACTCGCCAGGGTGGAACACTGAAGCTTTCTTT. Residues: CASSYSPGWNTEAFF.

Notes on this clone: The same CDR3 also results from other DNA sequences found in this sample. The V call is TRBV9, the J call TRBJ1-4; 9 nucleotides match TRBD1. Germline lookup yields CDR1 SGDLS and CDR2 YYNGEE. This CDR3 has 15 amino acids. J lost 5 bases, V lost 0 bases, and 2 bases had no gene match. The CDR3 DNA sequence: TGTGCCAGCAGCGTAGATGGGACAGGGAATGAAAAACTGTTTTTT. Its protein is CASSVDGTGNEKLFF. The full variable domain, rest sourced from reference TRBV9 and TRBJ1-4, is DSGVTQTPKHLITATGQRVTLRCSPRSGDLSVYWYQQSLDQGLQFLIQYYNGEERAKGNILERFSAQQFPDLHSELNLSSLELGDSALYFCASSVDGTGNEKLFFGSGTQLSVL.

V gene TRBV19 combines with J gene TRBJ2-3; tentatively, D is TRBD2 (6 bases). Trimming shortened V by 5 bases and J by 2 bases, and 17 bases separated the two germline ends. Looked up from germline, CDR1 is LNHDA and CDR2 is SQIVND (reference sequence). CDR3 length: 16 amino acids. CDR3 sequence reads: CASSLAAAGPTDTQYF. The DNA of the CDR3 is TGTGCCAGTAGTCTCGCCGCGGCGGGGCCCACAGATACGCAGTATTTT.

The rearrangement joins TRBV11-1 to TRBJ2-1; 7 bases line up with TRBD1. Looked up from germline, CDR1 is SGHAT and CDR2 is FQDESV (reference sequence). Trimming cost V 5 bases and J 6 bases; bases outside gene matches: 10. The CDR3 runs 15 residues. The CDR3 spells CASSPNYDRANEQFF. The CDR3 nucleotides read TGTGCCAGCAGCCCGAATTATGACAGGGCCAATGAGCAGTTCTTC.

The DNA of the CDR3 is TGTGCCAGCAGCTTAAGACAGGGGGAAGCCTACGAGCAGTACTTC. It encodes CASSLRQGEAYEQYF. The V and J genes are TRBV7-6 and TRBJ2-7, with TRBD1 identical over 9 bases. In germline, CDR1 is SGHVS, CDR2 FNYEAQ. V shed 2 bases, J shed 2 bases, and the junction held 4 bases outside the gene matches. The CDR3 loop spans 15 amino acids.

V and J are TRBV10-3 and TRBJ1-6; maybe TRBD1 (6 bases). The CDR3 loop spans 17 amino acids. V was cut by 0 bases and J by 2 bases, with 11 bases left in between. The germline CDR1 and CDR2 sequences are ENHRY and SYGVKD. Here the CDR3 reads CAISESGGRTYNSPLHF. CDR3 nucleotide sequence: TGTGCCATCAGTGAGTCGGGGGGGCGGACCTATAATTCACCCCTCCACTTT.

This chain connects TRBV3-1 (or the pseudogene TRBV3-2) to TRBJ1-1; unclear D gene. The ends were cut back, 0 bases at V and 1 base at J, with 12 bases in the middle. Germline CDR1 is LGHDT and CDR2 is YNNKEL (reference sequence). The CDR3 has 16 residues. CDR3 amino acids: CASSQERVLQNTEAFF. CDR3 coding DNA: TGTGCCAGCAGCCAAGAAAGGGTGCTCCAGAACACTGAAGCTTTCTTT.

The genes are TRBV3-1 (or the pseudogene TRBV3-2) and TRBJ1-2; 7 bases align to TRBD1. The CDR3 spans 14 residues. Germline-derived CDR1 and CDR2 are LGHDT and YNNKEL (reference sequence). J lost 8 bases, V lost 4 bases, and 10 bases had no gene match. The CDR3 region has the DNA TGTGCCAGCAGCCCCCGAGAGGGGGCCGGGGGCTACACCTTC. It specifies CASSPREGAGGYTF.

CDR3 DNA: TGTGCCAGCAGCCGAATGGGCGGGACAGGGGGCTCTGGGGAGTTCTTC. Amino acids: CASSRMGGTGGSGEFF. The chain carries TRBV27 and TRBJ2-1; 12 bases line up with TRBD1. The CDR3 covers 16 residues. The germline V gene has CDR1 MNHEY and CDR2 SMNVEV (reference sequence). V gave up 6 bases and J gave up 14 bases; unmatched junction bases: 17.

The chain couples TRBV19 to TRBJ1-3, with D possibly matching TRBD1 (6 bases). Trimming took off 5 bases at V and 0 bases at J, with 11 bases between the two ends. The CDR3 covers 15 residues. Germline CDR1 and CDR2: LNHDA and SQIVND (reference sequence). DNA for the CDR3: TGTGCCAGTAGTGAAAGGGGGTACTCTGGAAACACCATATATTTT. This encodes CASSERGYSGNTIYF.

The V call is TRBV25-1, the J call TRBJ2-7; 13 bases agree with TRBD2. The trim removed 7 bases at V and 6 bases at J, leaving 12 bases unmatched. CDR3 length: 16 amino acids. Germline CDR1 MGHDK, CDR2 SYGVNS. CDR3 bases: TGTGCCAGCACCGGACTAGCGGGGGCATCGGGCCCCGAGCAGTACTTC. Its translation: CASTGLAGASGPEQYF.

The rearrangement uses TRBV12-3 or TRBV12-4 and TRBJ1-2, with 10 nucleotides matching TRBD1. Unmatched junction bases numbered 6, after V lost 6 bases and J lost 8 bases. The CDR3 totals 13 residues. The chain's CDR3 is CASRTGTGEGYTF. Here the CDR3 DNA reads TGTGCCAGCAGAACCGGGACAGGGGAAGGCTACACCTTC.